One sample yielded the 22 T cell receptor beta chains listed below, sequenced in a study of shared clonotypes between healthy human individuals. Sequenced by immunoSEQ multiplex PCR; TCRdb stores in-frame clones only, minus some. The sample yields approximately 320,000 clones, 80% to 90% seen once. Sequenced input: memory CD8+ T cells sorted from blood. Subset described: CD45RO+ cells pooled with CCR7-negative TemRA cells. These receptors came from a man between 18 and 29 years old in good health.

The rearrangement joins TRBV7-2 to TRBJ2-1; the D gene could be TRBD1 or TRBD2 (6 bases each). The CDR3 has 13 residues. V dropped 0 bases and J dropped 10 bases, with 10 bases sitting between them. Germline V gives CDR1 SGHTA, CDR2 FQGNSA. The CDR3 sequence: CASSLAPGGEQFF. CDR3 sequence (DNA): TGTGCCAGCAGCTTAGCCCCCGGGGGCGAGCAGTTCTTC.

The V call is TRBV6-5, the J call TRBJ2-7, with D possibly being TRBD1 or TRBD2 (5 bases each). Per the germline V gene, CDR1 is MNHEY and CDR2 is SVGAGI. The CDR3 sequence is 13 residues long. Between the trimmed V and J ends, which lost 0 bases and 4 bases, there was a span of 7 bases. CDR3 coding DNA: TGTGCCAGCAGTTACTCGAGGGGTTACGAGCAGTACTTC. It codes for CASSYSRGYEQYF.

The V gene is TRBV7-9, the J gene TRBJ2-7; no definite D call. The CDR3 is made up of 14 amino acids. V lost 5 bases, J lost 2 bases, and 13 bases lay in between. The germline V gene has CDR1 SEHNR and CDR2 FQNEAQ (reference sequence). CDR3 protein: CASSVLYPPYEQYF. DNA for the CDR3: TGTGCCAGCAGCGTACTTTACCCGCCCTACGAGCAGTACTTC. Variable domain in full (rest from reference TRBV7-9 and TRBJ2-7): DTGVSQNPRHKITKRGQNVTFRCDPISEHNRLYWYRQTLGQGPEFLTYFQNEAQLEKSRLLSDRFSAERPKGSFSTLEIQRTEQGDSAMYLCASSVLYPPYEQYFGPGTRLTVT.

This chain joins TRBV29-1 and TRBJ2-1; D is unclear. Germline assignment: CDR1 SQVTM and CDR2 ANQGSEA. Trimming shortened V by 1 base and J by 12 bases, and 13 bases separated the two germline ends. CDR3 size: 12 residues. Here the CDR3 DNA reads TGCAGCGTTGAAGGGCCCAGAGTATGGCAGTTCTTC. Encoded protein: CSVEGPRVWQFF.

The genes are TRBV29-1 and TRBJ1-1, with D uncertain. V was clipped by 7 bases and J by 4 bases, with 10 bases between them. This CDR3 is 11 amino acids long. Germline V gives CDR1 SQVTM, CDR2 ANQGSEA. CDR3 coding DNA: TGCAGCGGGGAGGTGGGCACTGAAGCTTTCTTT. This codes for CSGEVGTEAFF.

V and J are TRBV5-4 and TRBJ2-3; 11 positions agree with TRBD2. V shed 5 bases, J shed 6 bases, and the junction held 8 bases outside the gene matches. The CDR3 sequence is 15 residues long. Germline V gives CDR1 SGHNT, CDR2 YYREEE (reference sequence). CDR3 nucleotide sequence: TGTGCCAGCAGTTATAGCGGGGGGGCCACGGATACGCAGTATTTT. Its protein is CASSYSGGATDTQYF.

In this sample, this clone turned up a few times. CDR3 protein: CASSQVSGELFF. The CDR3 DNA reads TGCGCCAGCAGCCAAGTCTCCGGGGAGCTGTTTTTT. The chain couples TRBV4-1 to TRBJ2-2; D unclear. CDR3 length: 12 amino acids. Germline V gives CDR1 MGHRA, CDR2 YSYEKL. Trimming took off 1 base at V and 6 bases at J, with 3 bases between the two ends.

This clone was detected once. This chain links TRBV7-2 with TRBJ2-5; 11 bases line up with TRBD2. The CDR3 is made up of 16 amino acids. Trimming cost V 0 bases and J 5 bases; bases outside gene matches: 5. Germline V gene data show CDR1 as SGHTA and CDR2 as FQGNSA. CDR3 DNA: TGTGCCAGCAGCTTAGCGGTAGCGGGGGGGCGGGAGACCCAGTACTTC. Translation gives CASSLAVAGGRETQYF.

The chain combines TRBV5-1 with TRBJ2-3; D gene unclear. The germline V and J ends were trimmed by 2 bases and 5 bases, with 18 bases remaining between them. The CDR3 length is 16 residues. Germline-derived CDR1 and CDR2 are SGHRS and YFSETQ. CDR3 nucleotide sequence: TGCGCCAGCAGCTTTGGTACCCAGACGGCCGAAGATACGCAGTATTTT. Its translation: CASSFGTQTAEDTQYF.

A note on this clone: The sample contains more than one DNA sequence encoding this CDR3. Here the CDR3 reads CASSEDSTDTQYF. In DNA, the CDR3 is TGTGCCAGCAGTGAAGACAGCACAGATACGCAGTATTTT. This chain links TRBV6-1 with TRBJ2-3; D uncertain. V lost 1 base and J lost 0, with 2 bases in between. CDR1 and CDR2 from the germline V gene are MNHNS and SASEGT. The CDR3 spans 13 residues.

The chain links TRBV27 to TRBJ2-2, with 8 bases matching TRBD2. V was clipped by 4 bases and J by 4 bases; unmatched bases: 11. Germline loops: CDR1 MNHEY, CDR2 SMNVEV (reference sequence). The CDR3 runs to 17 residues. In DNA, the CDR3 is TGTGCCAGCAGTTCCCCGGGACTAGTAGGTATCACCGGGGAGCTGTTTTTT. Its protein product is CASSSPGLVGITGELFF.

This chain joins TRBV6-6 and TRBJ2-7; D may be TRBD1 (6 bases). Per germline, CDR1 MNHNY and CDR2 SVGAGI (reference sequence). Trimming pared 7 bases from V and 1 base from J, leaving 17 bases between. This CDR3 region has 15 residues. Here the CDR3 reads CASTQQAGVSYEQYF. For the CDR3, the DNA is TGTGCCAGCACCCAACAGGCAGGGGTTTCCTACGAGCAGTACTTC.

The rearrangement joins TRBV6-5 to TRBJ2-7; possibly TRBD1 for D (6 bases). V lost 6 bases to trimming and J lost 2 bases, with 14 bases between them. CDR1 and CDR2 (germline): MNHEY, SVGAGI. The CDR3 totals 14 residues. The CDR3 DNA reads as TGTGCCAGCAGGACTACAGGGCTACCCTACGAGCAGTACTTC. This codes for CASRTTGLPYEQYF.

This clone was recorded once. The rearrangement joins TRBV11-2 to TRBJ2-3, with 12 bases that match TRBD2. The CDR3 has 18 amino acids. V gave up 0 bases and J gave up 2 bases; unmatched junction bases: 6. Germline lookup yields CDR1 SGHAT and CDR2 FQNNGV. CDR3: CASSLDRTSGGPTDTQYF. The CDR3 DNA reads TGTGCCAGCAGCTTAGATAGAACTAGCGGGGGGCCCACAGATACGCAGTATTTT.

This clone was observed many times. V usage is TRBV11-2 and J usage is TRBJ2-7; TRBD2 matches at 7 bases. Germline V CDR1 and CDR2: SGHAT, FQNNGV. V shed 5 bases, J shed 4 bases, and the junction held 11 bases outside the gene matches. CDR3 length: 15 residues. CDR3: CASSPEGLLSYEQYF. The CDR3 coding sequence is TGTGCCAGCAGCCCCGAGGGACTACTCTCTTACGAGCAGTACTTC.

CDR3 sequence reads: CASSSSGPHYEQYF. The CDR3 region has the DNA TGTGCCAGCAGCAGCAGCGGCCCCCACTACGAGCAGTACTTC. The chain couples TRBV7-6 to TRBJ2-7; perhaps TRBD2 as D (5 bases). The V and J ends lost 5 bases and 3 bases respectively, with 14 bases between them. Germline V gene sequence: CDR1 SGHVS, CDR2 FNYEAQ. This CDR3 is built from 14 residues.

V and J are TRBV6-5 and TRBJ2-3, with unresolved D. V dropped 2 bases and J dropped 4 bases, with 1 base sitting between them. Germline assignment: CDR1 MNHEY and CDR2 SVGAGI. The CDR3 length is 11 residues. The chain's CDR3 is CASSYPDTQYF. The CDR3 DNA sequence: TGTGCCAGCAGTTACCCAGATACGCAGTATTTT.

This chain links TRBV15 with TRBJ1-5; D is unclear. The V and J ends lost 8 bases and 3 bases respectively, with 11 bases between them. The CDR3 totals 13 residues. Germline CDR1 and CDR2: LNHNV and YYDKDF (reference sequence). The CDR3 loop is CATSGEVNQPQHF. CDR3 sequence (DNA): TGTGCCACCTCCGGGGAAGTCAATCAGCCCCAGCATTTT.

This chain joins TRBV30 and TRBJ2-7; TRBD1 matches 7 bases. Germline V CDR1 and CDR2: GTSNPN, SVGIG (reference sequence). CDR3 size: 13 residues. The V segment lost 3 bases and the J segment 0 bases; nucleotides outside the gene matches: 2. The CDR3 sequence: CAWRDRSSYEQYF. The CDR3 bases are TGTGCCTGGAGGGACAGGAGCTCCTACGAGCAGTACTTC.

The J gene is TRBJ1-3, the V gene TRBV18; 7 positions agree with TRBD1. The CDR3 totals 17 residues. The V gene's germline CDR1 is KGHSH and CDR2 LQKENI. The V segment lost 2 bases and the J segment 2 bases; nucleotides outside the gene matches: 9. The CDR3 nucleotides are TGTGCCAGCTCACCAAGAGACAGGGTTTCGCCTGGAAACACCATATATTTT. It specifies CASSPRDRVSPGNTIYF.

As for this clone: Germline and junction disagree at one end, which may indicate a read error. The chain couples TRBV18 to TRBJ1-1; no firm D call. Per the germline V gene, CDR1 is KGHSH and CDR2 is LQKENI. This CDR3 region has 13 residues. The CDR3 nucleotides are TGTGCCAGCTCAATATTTGTGAACGCTGAAGCTTTCTTT. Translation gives CASSIFVNAEAFF.

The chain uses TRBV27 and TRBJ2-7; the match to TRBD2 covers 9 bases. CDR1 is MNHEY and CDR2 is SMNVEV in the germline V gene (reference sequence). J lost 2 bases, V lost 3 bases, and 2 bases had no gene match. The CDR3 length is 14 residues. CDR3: CASSFSGGTYEQYF. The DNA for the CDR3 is TGTGCCAGCAGTTTCAGCGGGGGGACCTACGAGCAGTACTTC.